This T cell receptor (beta chain) is from a study of cytomegalovirus exposure and HLA in healthy donors. Primers: 60 Vbeta forward and 13 Jbeta reverse. Assay: immunoSEQ multiplex PCR; the TCRdb copy retains only in-frame clones and omits some. The table shows under 150,000 clones, with approximately 80% occurring only once. Whole-study results and caveats: Being productive about 90% or about 30% of the time was typical of most TCR beta V segments in an earlier analysis.

The germline V gene has CDR1 SGDLS and CDR2 YYNGEE. CDR3 size: 15 residues. Trimming removed 3 bases at V and 2 bases at J, with 14 bases between. To note about this clone: Its cognate antigen is unknown.

This clonotype originated in a young man in good health and CMV-seronegative. Sequencing input: PBMCs. The chain couples TRBV9 to TRBJ1-1; the D is unclear. CDR3 residues: CASSESLASNTEAFF. For the CDR3, the DNA is TGTGCCAGCAGCGAGTCTCTGGCCAGTAACACTGAAGCTTTCTTT.